These T cell receptor beta chains were read from a single sample in a study of T cells in Graves' hyperthyroidism and ophthalmopathy. TCRdb fed the multiplex PCR reads into MiXCR, producing one record per CDR3 protein. The table lists under 250,000 distinct CDR3 sequences, about 15% of them singletons. Source material: blood. Receptor source: a woman in her fifties or sixties with Graves' hyperthyroidism. Each CDR3 is given with its conserved first and last residue. D genes are given only for firm matches. Clone sizes are given selectively: once, few, many, or a class where the clone is expanded.

TRBJ1-2	few	TRBV3-1	TRBD1	TGTGCCAGCACCTCAGGGGGGCATGGCTACACCTTC	CASTSGGHGYTF
TRBJ1-3	.	TRBV15	.	TGTGCCACCAGCAGAGTACCCGGGACTGCCCTCTCTGGAAACACCATATATTTT	CATSRVPGTALSGNTIYF
TRBJ2-1	.	TRBV11-2	.	TGTGCCAGCAGCTTAACAGGTATCAATGAGCAGTTCTTC	CASSLTGINEQFF
TRBJ2-3	many	TRBV29-1	TRBD2	TGCAGCGTTCGGCGGGGGAGCACAGATACGCAGTATTTT	CSVRRGSTDTQYF
TRBJ1-5	many	TRBV12-3/TRBV12-4	.	TGTGCCAGCAGTACATGGCAGACCAATCAGCCCCAGCATTTT	CASSTWQTNQPQHF
TRBJ1-5	many	TRBV2	.	TGTGCCAGCAGAGAGACGGGACACCCCATGGGCAATCAGCCCCAGCATTTT	CASRETGHPMGNQPQHF
TRBJ1-1	many	TRBV12-3/TRBV12-4	.	TGTGCCAGCAGCCTCAGTAGGACTGAAGCTTTCTTT	CASSLSRTEAFF
TRBJ2-1	few	TRBV28	.	TGTGCCAGCAGTCAGGGACCAAATGAGCAGTTCTTC	CASSQGPNEQFF
TRBJ1-1	many	TRBV11-1	.	TGTGCCAGCAGCTTTTCAGGGACATTGAACACTGAAGCTTTCTTT	CASSFSGTLNTEAFF
TRBJ2-7	many	TRBV11-2	.	TGTGCCAGCAGCTCATGGACGGTGGAAGGCGAGCAGTACTTC	CASSSWTVEGEQYF
TRBJ2-7	few	TRBV11-3	TRBD2	TGTGCCAGCAGCCCCGGGACTAGCGGGAGTGACGAGCAGTACTTC	CASSPGTSGSDEQYF
TRBJ2-7	many	TRBV11-2	TRBD1	TGTGCCAGCAGCCAAGACAGGGCCTATCCTTCCGAGCAGTACTTC	CASSQDRAYPSEQYF
TRBJ2-5	many	TRBV15	.	TGTGCCACCAGCAAAGGACTAACTGAAGAGACCCAGTACTTC	CATSKGLTEETQYF
TRBJ2-7	.	TRBV15	.	TGTGCCACCAGCAGGGGGTTAGGCACTGAGCAGTACTTC	CATSRGLGTEQYF
TRBJ2-7	few	TRBV6-6	TRBD2	TGTGCCAGCAGTTACTCGAGGCCTAGCGGGAGTTACGAGCAGTACTTC	CASSYSRPSGSYEQYF
TRBJ2-1	many	TRBV29-1	.	TGCAGCGTTGAGGGGCAGGGTATAGGAGAGCAGTTCTTC	CSVEGQGIGEQFF